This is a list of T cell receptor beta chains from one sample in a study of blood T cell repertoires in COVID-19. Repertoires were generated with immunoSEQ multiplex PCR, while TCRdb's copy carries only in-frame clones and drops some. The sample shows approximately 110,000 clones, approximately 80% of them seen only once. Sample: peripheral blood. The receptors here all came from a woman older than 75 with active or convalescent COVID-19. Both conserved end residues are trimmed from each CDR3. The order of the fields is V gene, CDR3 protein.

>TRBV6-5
ASSTTGAYNSPLH
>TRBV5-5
ASSFDRFEQY
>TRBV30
AWSTQGGQPQH
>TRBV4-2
ASSQVSPSQEGGYT
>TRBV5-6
ASSPAGFSGNTIY
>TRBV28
ASSLDFAGGPGNEQF
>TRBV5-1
ASSVSGGLAGNTIY
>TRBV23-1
ASSQSAGFWQPQH
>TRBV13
ASSLTGQGGNGYT
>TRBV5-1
ASSFTSGRGGERTDTQY
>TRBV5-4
ASSLVSGTGELF